Below are 18 T cell receptor beta chains sequenced from a single sample in a study of response to subunit inactivated influenza vaccine. TCRdb used MiXCR to reprocess the RT-PCR reads, holding one entry per CDR3 protein. The sample includes 590,000 or so distinct CDR3 sequences, 13% to 15% seen only once; the top ten take 7.5% to 9%. The specimen comprised PBMCs from blood, sampled approximately 15 days before vaccination. The source of these receptors is a man aged 45-60 years who received an inactivated influenza vaccine.

The chain recombines TRBV6-2 or TRBV6-3 with TRBJ1-6, with 8 bases lining up with TRBD1. The CDR3 sequence is 17 residues long. Germline trimming cut 5 bases from V and 0 bases from J; bases unmatched to any gene: 6. Germline CDR1 and CDR2: MNHEY and SVGEGT. CDR3 sequence: CASSGQGRSSYNSPLHF. The CDR3, as DNA: TGTGCCAGCAGTGGACAGGGACGGAGCTCCTATAATTCACCCCTCCACTTT.

The chain is built from TRBV28 and TRBJ2-4, with 7 nucleotides matching TRBD2. The germline V gene encodes CDR1 MDHEN and CDR2 SYDVKM. This CDR3 region has 14 residues. V lost 2 bases to trimming and J lost 3 bases; unmatched junction nucleotides: 1. The CDR3 DNA follows: TGTGCCAGCAGTTTAAGCGGGATCAAAAACATTCAGTACTTC. Its protein is CASSLSGIKNIQYF.

The chain has TRBV25-1 and TRBJ1-2; no reliable D call. Germline CDR1 is MGHDK and CDR2 is SYGVNS. The germline V and J ends were trimmed by 6 bases and 4 bases, with 12 bases remaining between them. The CDR3 totals 13 residues. CDR3 DNA: TGTGCCAGCAGCCCGAAACAGAGCTATGGCTACACCTTC. This translates into CASSPKQSYGYTF.

A note on this clonotype: The junction does not match germline at one end; this may be a read error. This chain links TRBV5-6 with TRBJ2-7; D is unclear. Germline values: CDR1 SGHDT, CDR2 YYEEEE. This CDR3 spans 16 amino acids. CDR3 residues: CAISLLQGSQTYEQYF. CDR3 coding DNA: TGTGCCATCAGCTTACTTCAAGGGTCACAAACCTACGAGCAGTACTTC.

Only a few counts were recorded for this clonotype. This sequence joins TRBV12-3 or TRBV12-4 and TRBJ2-1; D possibly corresponds to TRBD2 (6 bases). The CDR3 is made up of 14 amino acids. Trimming took 5 bases from V and 7 from J, leaving 15 bases between them. As DNA, the CDR3 is TGTGCCAGCAGTCCCCAGGAGGGAGTAAATGAGCAGTTCTTC. This codes for CASSPQEGVNEQFF.

This clonotype was counted ten times or more. J is TRBJ2-5 and V is TRBV12-3 or TRBV12-4; TRBD1 is a possible D gene (6 bases). The CDR3 is 13 residues long. V was shortened by 3 bases and J by 5 bases, with 10 bases between the two germline ends. As DNA, the CDR3 is TGTGCCAGCAGTTTCCAGGGGTGGGAGACCCAGTACTTC. Its protein is CASSFQGWETQYF.

The CDR3 nucleotides are TGTGCCAGCAGTTTACGGAGGCGCGGGGAGCAGTACTTC. Protein product: CASSLRRRGEQYF. V gene TRBV12-3 or TRBV12-4 combines with J gene TRBJ2-7; D perhaps matches TRBD2 (5 bases). V dropped 2 bases and J dropped 7 bases, with 12 bases sitting between them. The CDR3 has 13 residues.

This clonotype was counted between two and nine times. J is TRBJ2-1 and V is TRBV4-3; 8 bases align to TRBD2. The ends lost 0 bases at V and 15 bases at J; junction bases unmatched: 10. This CDR3 is 14 amino acids long. CDR1 is LGHNA, CDR2 YSLEER, per germline. CDR3 in DNA: TGCGCCAGCAGCCAAGATGTTGGGACTAGTATTCTGTTCTTC. Its translation: CASSQDVGTSILFF.

This chain links TRBV6-1 with TRBJ2-3, with D tentatively TRBD2 (6 bases). CDR3 length: 18 residues. Germline values: CDR1 MNHNS, CDR2 SASEGT. Trimming took off 6 bases at V and 0 bases at J, with 22 bases between the two ends. The CDR3 reads CASSPGWAGTTSTDTQYF. The CDR3 nucleotides are TGTGCCAGCAGCCCTGGGTGGGCGGGGACCACTAGCACAGATACGCAGTATTTT.

Comment on this clonotype: The germline gene is not matched at one end of the junction; a read error may be the cause. As DNA, the CDR3 is TGTGCCATATGCCTTAGCGGGAGTAACGAACAGTACTTC. Amino acids: CAICLSGSNEQYF. The chain has TRBV10-3 and TRBJ2-7, with 9 bases matching TRBD2. This CDR3 has 13 amino acids. Germline assignment: CDR1 ENHRY and CDR2 SYGVKD.

The table lists this clonotype with a few counts. The chain joins TRBV28 to TRBJ2-5, with a weak D call TRBD2 (6 bases). Germline CDR1 is MDHEN and CDR2 is SYDVKM. The V end lost 8 bases, the J end lost 2 bases, and 15 bases lay between the germline ends. The CDR3 runs to 14 residues. The CDR3 sequence: CASAVTGLQETQYF. CDR3 nucleotides: TGTGCCAGCGCTGTAACGGGACTTCAAGAGACCCAGTACTTC. Complete variable domain (other parts from reference TRBV28 and TRBJ2-5): DVKVTQSSRYLVKRTGEKVFLECVQDMDHENMFWYRQDPGLGLRLIYFSYDVKMKEKGDIPEGYSVSREKKERFSLILESASTNQTSMYLCASAVTGLQETQYFGPGTRLLVL.

A few counts support this clonotype. V gene TRBV11-2 combines with J gene TRBJ1-1; D is ambiguous. The CDR3 is 13 amino acids. Trimming removed 7 bases from V and 1 base from J, with 10 bases in between. Germline CDR1 reads SGHAT; CDR2 reads FQNNGV. The CDR3 sequence is CASTLFENTEAFF. The CDR3 DNA follows: TGTGCCAGCACCTTGTTCGAGAACACTGAAGCTTTCTTT.

This chain links TRBV4-2 with TRBJ2-7, with no clear D. Trimming pared 5 bases from V and 3 bases from J, leaving 11 bases between. Germline V lookup: CDR1 LGHNA, CDR2 YNFKEQ. The CDR3 is 13 amino acids. The CDR3: CASSAEISYEQYF. The CDR3 region has the DNA TGTGCCAGCAGCGCTGAGATAAGCTACGAGCAGTACTTC.

The chain employs TRBV7-2 and TRBJ2-7, with 8 positions matching TRBD1. The germline V gene encodes CDR1 SGHTA and CDR2 FQGNSA. The CDR3 contains 16 residues. V shed 2 bases and J 5 bases; nucleotides not matched to a gene: 11. The CDR3 coding sequence is TGTGCCAGCAGCTTACGTAGGGCAGGGGGCAAGAACGAGCAGTACTTC. It codes for CASSLRRAGGKNEQYF.

This rearrangement joins TRBV5-5 to TRBJ1-5; a weak D match, TRBD1 (6 bases). Trimming took 0 bases from V and 6 from J, leaving 13 bases between them. The CDR3 consists of 15 residues. Germline-derived CDR1 and CDR2 are SGHKS and YYEKEE (reference sequence). CDR3 sequence reads: CASSLEVGGVQPQHF. The DNA of the CDR3 is TGTGCCAGCAGCTTGGAAGTGGGGGGCGTTCAGCCCCAGCATTTT.

This clonotype has a handful of counts. The genes are TRBV6-6 and TRBJ1-5, with D hard to call. The CDR3 runs 11 residues. The V gene's germline CDR1 is MNHNY and CDR2 SVGAGI (reference sequence). V was trimmed by 5 bases and J by 10 bases, leaving 9 bases between them. CDR3 protein: CASSHGSPQHF. CDR3 bases: TGTGCCAGCAGTCATGGTAGCCCCCAGCATTTT.

This clonotype was recorded a few times. J is TRBJ1-5 and V is TRBV20-1; a weak D match, TRBD1 (6 bases). Germline lookup yields CDR1 DFQATT and CDR2 SNEGSKA (reference sequence). The CDR3 extends over 13 amino acids. Between the trimmed V and J ends, which lost 3 bases and 7 bases, there was a span of 13 bases. The CDR3 here is CSASATGDQPQHF. The CDR3 nucleotides read TGCAGTGCTAGTGCGACAGGCGACCAGCCCCAGCATTTT.

In its sample, this clonotype was seen a few times. The chain couples TRBV24-1 to TRBJ2-3, with a possible D match to TRBD2 (6 bases). V was pared by 2 bases and J by 3 bases, with 11 bases between. This CDR3 is built from 15 residues. From germline, CDR1 is KGHDR and CDR2 SFDVKD. The CDR3 loop is CATSDSQTRTDTQYF. The CDR3 DNA reads as TGTGCCACCAGTGATTCTCAGACTAGGACAGATACGCAGTATTTT.